The 31 T cell receptor beta chains given below trace back to one sample, sequenced in a study of cytomegalovirus exposure and HLA in healthy donors. A multiplex PCR was run with 60 Vbeta primers and 13 Jbeta primers. The protocol was immunoSEQ multiplex PCR, while the TCRdb copy is restricted to in-frame clones and leaves out a portion. This sample has under 250,000 clones, with over 70% found just once. Sequenced material: PBMCs. The receptors here all came from a woman aged 55-69 years in good health and CMV-seropositive.

The rearrangement links TRBV4-1 to TRBJ1-5; 8 bases map to TRBD1. The CDR3 consists of 13 residues. Germline lookup yields CDR1 MGHRA and CDR2 YSYEKL. After removal of 5 bases from V and 5 bases from J, the junction contained 2 bases not matched to a gene. The DNA for the CDR3 is TGCGCCAGCAGCTTACAGGGGGATCAGCCCCAGCATTTT. Translating gives CASSLQGDQPQHF.

The genes are TRBV27 and TRBJ2-5; D possibly corresponds to TRBD2 (5 bases). With 0 bases removed from V and 0 bases from J, the gap between germline ends came to 11 bases. The germline gives CDR1 MNHEY, CDR2 SMNVEV (reference sequence). This CDR3 is built from 16 residues. CDR3 residues: CASSLSGRGNQETQYF. The CDR3 DNA reads TGTGCCAGCAGTTTATCGGGGAGAGGAAACCAAGAGACCCAGTACTTC.

The chain has TRBV14 and TRBJ1-1; TRBD1 might be the D (6 bases). V was pared by 8 bases and J by 11 bases, with 21 bases between. Looked up from germline, CDR1 is SGHDN and CDR2 is FVKESK. There are 13 residues in the CDR3. For the CDR3, the DNA is TGTGCCAGCCTCCCCAGCGGGGGCGCGGACGCTTTCTTT. Its protein is CASLPSGGADAFF. Together with reference TRBV14 and TRBJ1-1, the CDR3 gives the full variable domain: EAGVTQFPSHSVIEKGQTVTLRCDPISGHDNLYWYRRVMGKEIKFLLHFVKESKQDESGMPNNRFLAERTGGTYSTLKVQPAELEDSGVYFCASLPSGGADAFFGQGTRLTVV.

The V call is TRBV11-2, the J call TRBJ2-1; TRBD2 agrees at 14 bases. The CDR3 extends over 16 amino acids. Losses at the gene ends were 5 bases for V and 4 bases for J; bases not matched to a gene: 4. Per the germline V gene, CDR1 is SGHAT and CDR2 is FQNNGV. The DNA of the CDR3 is TGTGCCAGCAGCATCCGACTAGCGGGAGGGTACAATGAGCAGTTCTTC. Protein: CASSIRLAGGYNEQFF.

The chain is built from TRBV7-9 and TRBJ1-1; TRBD1 matches 8 bases. The CDR3 contains 15 residues. The germline CDR1 and CDR2 sequences are SEHNR and FQNEAQ (reference sequence). The trim removed 3 bases at V and 5 bases at J, leaving 8 bases unmatched. CDR3 sequence (DNA): TGTGCCAGCAGCTTTGCTGGACAGGGAAGTACTGAAGCTTTCTTT. Its translation: CASSFAGQGSTEAFF.

This clone was counted between two and nine times. The V gene is TRBV7-8, the J gene TRBJ2-1; no definite D call. This CDR3 comprises 15 residues. The germline V and J ends were trimmed by 5 bases and 4 bases, with 15 bases remaining between them. Germline CDR1 reads SGHVS; CDR2 reads FQNEAQ. CDR3 DNA: TGTGCCAGCAGCCGAACGGTCGGTCAATACAATGAGCAGTTCTTC. This gives the protein CASSRTVGQYNEQFF.

In its sample, this clone was seen a few times. The chain couples TRBV7-8 to TRBJ2-1; no firm D call. Germline V gives CDR1 SGHVS, CDR2 FQNEAQ. V lost 6 bases to trimming and J lost 5 bases, with 11 bases between them. The length of the CDR3 is 13 residues. The CDR3 nucleotides read TGTGCCAGCAGGAGGAATACGAACAATGAGCAGTTCTTC. Its translation is CASRRNTNNEQFF. Full variable domain (missing parts from reference TRBV7-8 and TRBJ2-1): GAGVSQSPRYKVAKRGQDVALRCDPISGHVSLFWYQQALGQGPEFLTYFQNEAQLDKSGLPSDRFFAERPEGSVSTLKIQRTQQEDSAVYLCASRRNTNNEQFFGPGTRLTVL.

The chain has TRBV11-2 and TRBJ1-1; 9 bases fit TRBD1. CDR1 SGHAT and CDR2 FQNNGV come from the germline V gene. Trimming cost V 4 bases and J 8 bases; bases outside gene matches: 2. The CDR3 length is 12 residues. CDR3 bases: TGTGCCAGCAGCTCACAGGGGGCGGAAGCTTTCTTT. This codes for CASSSQGAEAFF.

The V gene is TRBV6-5, the J gene TRBJ2-5; 12 positions agree with TRBD1. The ends lost 6 bases at V and 6 bases at J; junction bases unmatched: 2. The CDR3 is 13 residues long. CDR1 is MNHEY, CDR2 SVGAGI, per germline. The CDR3 protein is CASRGQGAKTQYF. For the CDR3, the DNA is TGTGCCAGCAGGGGACAGGGGGCGAAGACCCAGTACTTC.

V usage is TRBV11-2 and J usage is TRBJ2-5, with TRBD1 identical over 12 bases. Germline trimming cut 0 bases from V and 5 bases from J; bases unmatched to any gene: 1. The CDR3 runs to 15 residues. The germline V gene encodes CDR1 SGHAT and CDR2 FQNNGV. The CDR3 reads CASSLDGTGGETQYF. CDR3 in DNA: TGTGCCAGCAGCTTAGATGGGACAGGGGGCGAGACCCAGTACTTC.

The CDR3 region is CASSPATGRGHEQFF. CDR3 sequence (DNA): TGTGCCAGCAGCCCGGCCACCGGGAGGGGGCATGAGCAGTTCTTC. The chain employs TRBV5-6 and TRBJ2-1, with D perhaps TRBD2 (8 bases). V was trimmed by 4 bases and J by 8 bases, leaving 19 bases between them. The germline V gene has CDR1 SGHDT and CDR2 YYEEEE. The CDR3 totals 15 residues.

The chain combines TRBV10-3 with TRBJ1-2; possible D gene TRBD1, 6 bases. CDR1 is ENHRY, CDR2 SYGVKD, per germline. V gave up 0 bases and J gave up 4 bases, with 9 bases separating them. CDR3 length: 14 residues. CDR3 loop: CAISESGQSYGYTF. The DNA for the CDR3 is TGTGCCATCAGTGAGTCAGGACAGAGCTATGGCTACACCTTC.

This chain uses TRBV9 with TRBJ1-1; D uncertain. The CDR3 length is 13 residues. Trimming pared 3 bases from V and 0 bases from J, leaving 6 bases between. CDR1 and CDR2 from the germline V gene are SGDLS and YYNGEE. The CDR3 DNA sequence: TGTGCCAGCAGCGGAGCTATGAACACTGAAGCTTTCTTT. This translates into CASSGAMNTEAFF.

The chain is built from TRBV5-4 and TRBJ2-1, with D hard to call. This CDR3 region has 14 residues. Germline V gives CDR1 SGHNT, CDR2 YYREEE (reference sequence). V was trimmed by 4 bases and J by 0 bases, leaving 8 bases between them. CDR3 sequence: CASSLVGSYNEQFF. As DNA, the CDR3 is TGTGCCAGCAGCCTGGTCGGCTCCTACAATGAGCAGTTCTTC.

This clone was detected a few times. V and J are TRBV10-2 and TRBJ1-1, with D possibly matching TRBD1 (5 bases). The CDR3 covers 15 residues. Deletions cut 4 bases from V and 4 bases from J, with 16 bases between. Germline CDR1 reads WSHSY; CDR2 reads SAAADI. For the CDR3, the DNA is TGCGCCAGCAGTGCGCAGGGTAATGTGGGCACTGAAGCTTTCTTT. Its translation: CASSAQGNVGTEAFF.

The chain employs TRBV4-2 and TRBJ2-3; 7 positions agree with TRBD1. Germline loops: CDR1 LGHNA, CDR2 YNFKEQ. The CDR3 is 16 residues long. Trimming at V came to 0 bases and at J to 3 bases, leaving 6 bases not matched to a gene. This CDR3 reads CASSQDHRGRTDTQYF. The CDR3 coding sequence is TGTGCCAGCAGCCAAGACCACAGGGGACGGACAGATACGCAGTATTTT.

The chain couples TRBV7-9 to TRBJ2-3; D is ambiguous. The germline V and J ends were trimmed by 11 bases and 2 bases, with 17 bases remaining between them. Germline CDR1 reads SEHNR; CDR2 reads FQNEAQ (reference sequence). This CDR3 contains 14 residues. This CDR3 reads CAYDKSGFTDTQYF. CDR3 nucleotide sequence: TGTGCCTATGACAAGTCCGGCTTCACAGATACGCAGTATTTT.

The gene calls are TRBV30 and TRBJ1-1; no reliable D call. The V gene's germline CDR1 is GTSNPN and CDR2 SVGIG (reference sequence). The CDR3 length is 11 residues. V was shortened by 2 bases and J by 11 bases, with 12 bases between the two germline ends. The CDR3 coding sequence is TGTGCCTGGAGTATTCAGCAGCGGGCTTTCTTT. Residues: CAWSIQQRAFF.

V is TRBV6-1 and J is TRBJ1-1; maybe TRBD1 (6 bases). The CDR3 contains 15 residues. Trimming shortened V by 7 bases and J by 3 bases, and 18 bases separated the two germline ends. The germline gives CDR1 MNHNS, CDR2 SASEGT. CDR3 in DNA: TGTGCCAGCACCAGGGGAGGGCATGGCGACACTGAAGCTTTCTTT. It yields the protein CASTRGGHGDTEAFF.

This clone was seen more than once but under ten times. The chain has TRBV7-3 and TRBJ2-3; 7 bases are a match to TRBD2. J lost 2 bases, V lost 4 bases, and 12 bases had no gene match. CDR1 and CDR2 (germline): SGHTA, FQGTGA. CDR3 length: 17 residues. In nucleotides, the CDR3 is TGTGCCAGCAGCTCAGCTTTGGTAGCGGGCATCACAGATACGCAGTATTTT. Translation: CASSSALVAGITDTQYF.

The rearrangement joins TRBV28 to TRBJ2-7; D ambiguous. The CDR3 is 12 amino acids. Trimming took 5 bases from V and 4 from J, leaving 9 bases between them. Germline values: CDR1 MDHEN, CDR2 SYDVKM. DNA of the CDR3: TGTGCCAGCAGTCTACTACCTTACGAGCAGTACTTC. Translated, it gives CASSLLPYEQYF.

The rearrangement joins TRBV11-3 to TRBJ2-3, with 9 bases that match TRBD2. In germline, CDR1 is SGHNT, CDR2 YENEEA. This CDR3 contains 15 residues. V was pared by 3 bases and J by 0 bases, with 1 base of the junction left unmatched. CDR3 region: CASSLSGRSTDTQYF. The DNA of the CDR3 is TGTGCCAGCAGCTTGAGCGGGAGGAGCACAGATACGCAGTATTTT. The variable domain in full, with the rest retrieved from reference TRBV11-3 and TRBJ2-3, is EAGVVQSPRYKIIEKKQPVAFWCNPISGHNTLYWYLQNLGQGPELLIRYENEEAVDDSQLPKDRFSAERLKGVDSTLKIQPAELGDSAVYLCASSLSGRSTDTQYFGPGTRLTVL.

V and J are TRBV5-4 and TRBJ2-5; D might be TRBD1 (5 bases). V lost 0 bases and J 4 bases, leaving 10 bases between the germline ends. There are 14 residues in the CDR3. Germline V lookup: CDR1 SGHNT, CDR2 YYREEE (reference sequence). The CDR3 DNA reads as TGTGCCAGCAGCTTGGGGGGCCGTGGAGAGACCCAGTACTTC. Its protein is CASSLGGRGETQYF.

This clone came up a few times. This chain links TRBV10-2 with TRBJ1-2, with D uncertain. The germline V and J ends were trimmed by 3 bases and 5 bases, with 7 bases remaining between them. Germline loops: CDR1 WSHSY, CDR2 SAAADI. This CDR3 is built from 12 residues. CDR3 DNA sequence: TGCGCCAGCAGTGAAAGGACTTATGGCTACACCTTC. It is translated as CASSERTYGYTF.

The CDR3 is CASSWRSTDTQYF. In nucleotides, the CDR3 is TGTGCCAGCAGTTGGCGGTCCACAGATACGCAGTATTTT. This rearrangement joins TRBV27 to TRBJ2-3; D unresolved. The germline V gene encodes CDR1 MNHEY and CDR2 SMNVEV (reference sequence). The CDR3 has 13 amino acids. V was pared by 4 bases and J by 2 bases, with 7 bases between.

V gene TRBV9 combines with J gene TRBJ2-7; TRBD2 aligns across 10 bases. Trimming took 3 bases from V and 4 from J; bases not matched to a gene: 7. Germline V gives CDR1 SGDLS, CDR2 YYNGEE. The CDR3 totals 15 residues. Here the CDR3 DNA reads TGTGCCAGCAGCGCAGAAGGGACTAGCGCATACGAGCAGTACTTC. It specifies CASSAEGTSAYEQYF.

This clone was counted a few times. The CDR3 nucleotides read TGTGCCAGCATGAGACAGAACTATGGCTACACCTTC. Protein: CASMRQNYGYTF. The rearrangement uses TRBV2 and TRBJ1-2; a possible D gene is TRBD1 (5 bases). The germline CDR1 and CDR2 sequences are SNHLY and FYNNEI. Trimming removed 7 bases from V and 2 bases from J, with 8 bases in between. This CDR3 has 12 amino acids.

The chain carries TRBV6-5 and TRBJ2-2, with a possible D match to TRBD1 (5 bases). The CDR3 loop spans 15 amino acids. The germline V gene encodes CDR1 MNHEY and CDR2 SVGAGI. V gave up 5 bases and J gave up 1 base, with 11 bases separating them. As DNA, the CDR3 is TGTGCCAGCAGTAATCGACAGTGGAACACCGGGGAGCTGTTTTTT. Translation gives CASSNRQWNTGELFF.

This rearrangement joins TRBV30 to TRBJ2-2; D not certain. The CDR3 spans 13 residues. CDR1 GTSNPN and CDR2 SVGIG come from the germline V gene (reference sequence). V was clipped by 2 bases and J by 0 bases, with 4 bases between them. The CDR3 here is CAWSLSNTGELFF. The DNA for the CDR3 is TGTGCCTGGAGTTTATCGAACACCGGGGAGCTGTTTTTT. Full variable domain (missing parts from reference TRBV30 and TRBJ2-2): SQTIHQWPATLVQPVGSPLSLECTVEGTSNPNLYWYRQAAGRGLQLLFYSVGIGQISSEVPQNLSASRPQDRQFILSSKKLLLSDSGFYLCAWSLSNTGELFFGEGSRLTVL.

The chain combines TRBV11-2 with TRBJ2-7, with D perhaps matching TRBD1 (5 bases). There are 15 residues in the CDR3. The germline gives CDR1 SGHAT, CDR2 FQNNGV. Trimming stripped 3 bases from V and 4 bases from J, with 16 bases between. The CDR3 DNA is TGTGCCAGCAGCTTTATGGGGCAGATTTCTTACGAGCAGTACTTC. Translation: CASSFMGQISYEQYF.

The genes are TRBV30 and TRBJ1-1, with D perhaps matching TRBD1 (6 bases). This CDR3 contains 14 residues. The germline V gene encodes CDR1 GTSNPN and CDR2 SVGIG (reference sequence). The V end lost 4 bases, the J end lost 5 bases, and 17 bases lay between the germline ends. CDR3 loop: CAWNIGQPHTEAFF. In nucleotides, the CDR3 is TGTGCCTGGAACATAGGACAGCCACATACTGAAGCTTTCTTT.